This T cell receptor beta chain was identified during a study of identifying expanded T cells in peripheral blood. Healthy donors had no documented immune events, such as infections, while sampled. Study results and limitations: Across healthy donors, higher total template counts meant significantly greater approximately two-week count variance. About 1.2 clones differed between technical replicates, versus about 16 and 19 over time.

The CDR3 is 16 residues long. The germline V gene encodes CDR1 SGHTA and CDR2 FQGNSA. V trimming: 1 base; J trimming: 7 bases; junction bases outside the gene matches: 6. On this clone: The target antigen is unknown.

Method: immunoSEQ multiplex PCR; TCRdb's copy keeps in-frame clones and lacks some. The sample has roughly 75,000 clones, 85% to 90% seen once. Input material: blood. The clonotype comes from a person aged 18-70 years in good health. The genes are TRBV7-2 and TRBJ2-7, with 14 bases aligning to TRBD2. The CDR3 spells CASSLEGTSGGREQYF. CDR3 DNA sequence: TGTGCCAGCAGCTTAGAGGGGACTAGCGGGGGACGTGAGCAGTACTTC.